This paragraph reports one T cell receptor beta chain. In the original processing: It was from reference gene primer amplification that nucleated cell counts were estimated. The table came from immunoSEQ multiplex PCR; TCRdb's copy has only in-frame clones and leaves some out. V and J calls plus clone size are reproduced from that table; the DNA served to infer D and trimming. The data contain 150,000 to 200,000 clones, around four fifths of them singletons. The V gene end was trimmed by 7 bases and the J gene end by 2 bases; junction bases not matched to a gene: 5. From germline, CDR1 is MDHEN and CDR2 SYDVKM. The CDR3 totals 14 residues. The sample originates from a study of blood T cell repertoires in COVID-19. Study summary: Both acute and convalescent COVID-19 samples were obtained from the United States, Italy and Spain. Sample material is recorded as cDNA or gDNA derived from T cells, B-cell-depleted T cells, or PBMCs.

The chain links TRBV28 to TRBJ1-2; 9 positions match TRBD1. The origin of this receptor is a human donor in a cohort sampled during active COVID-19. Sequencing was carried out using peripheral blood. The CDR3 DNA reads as TGTGCCAGCACTCGGGACAGGGTAAACTATGGCTACACCTTC. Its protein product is CASTRDRVNYGYTF.